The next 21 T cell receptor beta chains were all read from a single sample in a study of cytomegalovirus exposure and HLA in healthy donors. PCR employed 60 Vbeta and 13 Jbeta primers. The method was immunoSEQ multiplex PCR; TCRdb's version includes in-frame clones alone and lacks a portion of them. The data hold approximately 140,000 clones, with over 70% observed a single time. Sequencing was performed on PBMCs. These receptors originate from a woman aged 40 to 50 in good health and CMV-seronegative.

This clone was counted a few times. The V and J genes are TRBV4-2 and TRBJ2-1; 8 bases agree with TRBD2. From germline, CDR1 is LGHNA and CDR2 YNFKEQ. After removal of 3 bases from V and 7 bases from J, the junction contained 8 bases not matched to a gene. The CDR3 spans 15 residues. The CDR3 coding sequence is TGTGCCAGCAGCCACCCGGGACTAGAGATGAATGAGCAGTTCTTC. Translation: CASSHPGLEMNEQFF.

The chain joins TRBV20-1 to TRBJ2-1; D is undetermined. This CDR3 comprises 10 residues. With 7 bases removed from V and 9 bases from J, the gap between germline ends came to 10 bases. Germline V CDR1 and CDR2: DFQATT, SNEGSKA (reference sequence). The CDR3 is CSVARGEQFF. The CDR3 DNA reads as TGCAGTGTAGCTCGCGGTGAGCAGTTCTTC.

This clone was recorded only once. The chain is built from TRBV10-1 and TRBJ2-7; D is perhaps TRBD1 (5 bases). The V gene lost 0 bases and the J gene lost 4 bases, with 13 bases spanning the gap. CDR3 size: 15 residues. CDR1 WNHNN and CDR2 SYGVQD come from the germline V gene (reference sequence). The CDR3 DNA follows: TGCGCCAGCAGTGAGTCGAGTAACAGGTGGTACGAGCAGTACTTC. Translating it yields CASSESSNRWYEQYF.

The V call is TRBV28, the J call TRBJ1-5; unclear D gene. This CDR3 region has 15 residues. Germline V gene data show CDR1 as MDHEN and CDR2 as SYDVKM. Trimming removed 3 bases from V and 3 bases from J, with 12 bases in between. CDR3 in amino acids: CASSFHGRDNQPQHF. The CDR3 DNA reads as TGTGCCAGCAGTTTCCATGGACGGGACAATCAGCCCCAGCATTTT.

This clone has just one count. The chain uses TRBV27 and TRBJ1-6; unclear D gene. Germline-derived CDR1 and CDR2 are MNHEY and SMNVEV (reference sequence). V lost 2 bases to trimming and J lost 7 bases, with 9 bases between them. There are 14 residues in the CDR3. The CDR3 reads CASSLEGWNSPLHF. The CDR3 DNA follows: TGTGCCAGCAGTTTAGAGGGTTGGAATTCACCCCTCCACTTT.

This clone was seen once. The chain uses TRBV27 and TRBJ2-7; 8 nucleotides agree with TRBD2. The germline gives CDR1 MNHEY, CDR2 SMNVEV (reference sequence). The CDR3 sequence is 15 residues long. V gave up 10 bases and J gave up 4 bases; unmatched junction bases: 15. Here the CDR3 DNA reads TGTGCCACTCGCGAAGCTGCGGGCGGGGGGTACGAGCAGTACTTC. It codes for CATREAAGGGYEQYF.

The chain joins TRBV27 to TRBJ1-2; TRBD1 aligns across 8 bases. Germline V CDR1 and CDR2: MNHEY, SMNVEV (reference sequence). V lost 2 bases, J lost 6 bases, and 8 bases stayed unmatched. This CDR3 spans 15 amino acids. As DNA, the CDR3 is TGTGCCAGCAGTTTACTCGGACAGGGATCGAATGGCTACACCTTC. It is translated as CASSLLGQGSNGYTF.

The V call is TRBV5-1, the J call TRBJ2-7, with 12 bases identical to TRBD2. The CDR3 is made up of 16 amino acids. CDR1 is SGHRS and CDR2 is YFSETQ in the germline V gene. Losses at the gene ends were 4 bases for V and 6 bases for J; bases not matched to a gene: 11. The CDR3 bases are TGCGCCAGCAGCACGGGTTCGACTAGCGGGGGTCGCGAGCAGTACTTC. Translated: CASSTGSTSGGREQYF.

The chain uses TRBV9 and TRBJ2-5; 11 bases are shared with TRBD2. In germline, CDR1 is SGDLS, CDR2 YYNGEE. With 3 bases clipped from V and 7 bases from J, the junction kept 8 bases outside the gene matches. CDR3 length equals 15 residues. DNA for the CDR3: TGTGCCAGCAGCGGATTAGCGGGGGGGCAGGTGACCCAGTACTTC. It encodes CASSGLAGGQVTQYF.

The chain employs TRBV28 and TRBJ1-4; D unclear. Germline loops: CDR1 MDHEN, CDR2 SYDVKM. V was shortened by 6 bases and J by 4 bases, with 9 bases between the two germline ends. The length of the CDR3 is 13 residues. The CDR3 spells CASRTRLNEKLFF. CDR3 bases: TGTGCCAGCAGGACCAGGCTTAATGAAAAACTGTTTTTT. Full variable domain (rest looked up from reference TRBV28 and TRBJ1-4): DVKVTQSSRYLVKRTGEKVFLECVQDMDHENMFWYRQDPGLGLRLIYFSYDVKMKEKGDIPEGYSVSREKKERFSLILESASTNQTSMYLCASRTRLNEKLFFGSGTQLSVL.

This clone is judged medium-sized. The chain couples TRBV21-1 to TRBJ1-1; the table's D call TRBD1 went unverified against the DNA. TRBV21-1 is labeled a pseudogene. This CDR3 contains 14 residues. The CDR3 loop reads CASSDIREFTEAFF. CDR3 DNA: TGTGCCAGCAGCGATATCAGGGAATTCACTGAAGCTTTCTTT.

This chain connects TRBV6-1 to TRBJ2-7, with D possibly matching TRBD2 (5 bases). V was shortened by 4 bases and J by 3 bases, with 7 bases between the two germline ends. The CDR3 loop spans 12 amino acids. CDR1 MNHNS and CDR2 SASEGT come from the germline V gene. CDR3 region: CASSGRDYEQYF. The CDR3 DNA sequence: TGTGCCAGCAGTGGACGGGACTACGAGCAGTACTTC.

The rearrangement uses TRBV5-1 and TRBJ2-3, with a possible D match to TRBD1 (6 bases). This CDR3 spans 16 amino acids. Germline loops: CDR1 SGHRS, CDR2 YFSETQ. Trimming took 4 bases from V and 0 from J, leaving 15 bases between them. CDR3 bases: TGCGCCAGCAGCACTTTCACAGGGATAAGCACAGATACGCAGTATTTT. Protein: CASSTFTGISTDTQYF.

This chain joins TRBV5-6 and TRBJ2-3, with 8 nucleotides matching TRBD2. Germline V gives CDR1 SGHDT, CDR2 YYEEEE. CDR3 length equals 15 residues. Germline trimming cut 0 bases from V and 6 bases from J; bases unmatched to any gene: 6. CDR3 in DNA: TGTGCCAGCAGCTTGGCGGGGGGGCCCGGGGATACGCAGTATTTT. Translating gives CASSLAGGPGDTQYF.

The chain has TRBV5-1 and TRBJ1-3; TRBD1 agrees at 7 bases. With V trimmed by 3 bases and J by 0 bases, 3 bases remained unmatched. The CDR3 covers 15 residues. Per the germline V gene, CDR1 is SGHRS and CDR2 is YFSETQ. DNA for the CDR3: TGCGCCAGCAGCTGGGGGACAGCCTCTGGAAACACCATATATTTT. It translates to CASSWGTASGNTIYF.

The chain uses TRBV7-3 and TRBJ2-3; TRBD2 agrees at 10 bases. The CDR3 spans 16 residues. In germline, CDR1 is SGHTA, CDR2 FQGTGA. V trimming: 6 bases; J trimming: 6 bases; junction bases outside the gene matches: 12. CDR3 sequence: CASSSEAGGPWDTQYF. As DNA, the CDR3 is TGTGCCAGCAGTTCAGAAGCGGGAGGGCCGTGGGATACGCAGTATTTT.

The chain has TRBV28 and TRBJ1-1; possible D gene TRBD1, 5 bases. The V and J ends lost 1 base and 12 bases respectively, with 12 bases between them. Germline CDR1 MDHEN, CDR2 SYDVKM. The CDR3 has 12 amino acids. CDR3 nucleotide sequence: TGTGCCAGCAGTTTATACGGGGGGGGAACTTTCTTT. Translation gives CASSLYGGGTFF.

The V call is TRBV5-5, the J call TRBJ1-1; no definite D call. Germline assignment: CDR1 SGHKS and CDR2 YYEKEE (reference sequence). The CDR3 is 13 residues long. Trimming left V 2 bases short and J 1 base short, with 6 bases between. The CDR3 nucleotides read TGTGCCAGCAGCTTATCAGAGAACACTGAAGCTTTCTTT. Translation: CASSLSENTEAFF. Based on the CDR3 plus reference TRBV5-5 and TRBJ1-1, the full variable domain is DAGVTQSPTHLIKTRGQQVTLRCSPISGHKSVSWYQQVLGQGPQFIFQYYEKEERGRGNFPDRFSARQFPNYSSELNVNALLLGDSALYLCASSLSENTEAFFGQGTRLTVV.

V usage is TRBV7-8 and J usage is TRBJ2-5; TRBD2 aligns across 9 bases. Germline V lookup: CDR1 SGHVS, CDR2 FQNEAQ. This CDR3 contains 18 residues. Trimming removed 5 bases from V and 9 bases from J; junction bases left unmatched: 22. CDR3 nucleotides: TGTGCCAGCAGCCCCCGAACAGTAGCGGGAGACCGTGGGGGGGCCCAGTACTTC. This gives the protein CASSPRTVAGDRGGAQYF.

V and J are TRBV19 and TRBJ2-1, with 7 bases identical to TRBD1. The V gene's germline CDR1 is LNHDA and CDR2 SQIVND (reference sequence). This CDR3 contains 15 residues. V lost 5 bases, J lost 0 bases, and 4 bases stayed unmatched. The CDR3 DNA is TGTGCCAGTAGTGTCGACAGGGACTCCTACAATGAGCAGTTCTTC. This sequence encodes CASSVDRDSYNEQFF.

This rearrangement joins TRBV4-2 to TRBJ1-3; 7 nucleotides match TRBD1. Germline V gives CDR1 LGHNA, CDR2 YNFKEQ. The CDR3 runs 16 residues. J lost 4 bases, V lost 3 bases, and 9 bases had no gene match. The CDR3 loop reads CASSQQTGRSGNTIYF. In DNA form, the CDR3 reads TGTGCCAGCAGCCAGCAGACAGGGCGCTCGGGAAACACCATATATTTT.